Described below is a single T cell receptor beta chain sequence and its context. Its specificity is unknown. One end of the junction does not line up with germline, which may come from a read error. The CDR3 covers 13 residues. CDR1 SSHAT and CDR2 FNYEAQ come from the germline V gene (reference sequence). Time point specified: week 5, during vaccination. Each vaccine dose was 300 ug of mutant IDH1 20-mer peptide, with topical imiquimod. Those who donated had recent WHO grade 3 or 4 IDH1-mutant, ATRX-lost astrocytomas. The data were obtained in a study of a mutant IDH1 vaccine in newly diagnosed glioma. Study details: The study gave patients eight vaccinations in weeks 1, 3, 5, 7, 11, 15, 19, 23. Antecedent treatment encompassed radiotherapy, temozolomide, or their combination; the majority received both. Patients received vaccination from 4-6 weeks after radiotherapy alone, or with temozolomide cycles.

The assay was immunoSEQ multiplex PCR, and TCRdb's table has in-frame clones only and misses some. Among roughly 40,000 clones listed, 80% to 90% were seen once. Sequenced material: PBMCs, taken from a glioma patient whose treatment included an IDH1 peptide vaccine. The V gene is TRBV7-7, the J gene TRBJ1-1, with a possible D match to TRBD1 (5 bases). The TCR originated in a man aged 35 to 55 with glioma. The CDR3 coding sequence is TGTGCTAGCAGCTTACAGGCGAACACTGAAGCTTTCTTT. Translation: CASSLQANTEAFF.